The TCR beta chain described here comes from a study of blood T cell repertoires in COVID-19. Study at large: Spain, Italy and the United States supplied samples that represented acute and convalescent COVID-19. Nucleic acid was either cDNA or gDNA, and it came from T cells, B-cell-depleted T cells, or PBMCs.

Source study methods: Quantification of nucleated cells was approximated via reference gene primer amplification. Repertoires were generated with immunoSEQ multiplex PCR, while TCRdb's copy carries only in-frame clones and drops some. The V and J calls and the clone size are those of that table, but D and trimming were determined from the DNA. The data contain 120,000 or so clones, more than 75% of them singletons. The sequenced material came from peripheral blood. This receptor was identified in a woman aged 50 to 65 with acute or convalescent COVID-19.

In DNA form, the CDR3 reads TGTGCCAGCAGCCCAGGGACTAACAAGGGGGAGACCCAGTACTTC. This encodes CASSPGTNKGETQYF. The chain links TRBV7-7 to TRBJ2-5; TRBD2 matches at 7 bases. CDR3 length equals 15 residues. Trimming cost V 5 bases and J 5 bases; bases outside gene matches: 11. CDR1 SSHAT and CDR2 FNYEAQ come from the germline V gene (reference sequence).